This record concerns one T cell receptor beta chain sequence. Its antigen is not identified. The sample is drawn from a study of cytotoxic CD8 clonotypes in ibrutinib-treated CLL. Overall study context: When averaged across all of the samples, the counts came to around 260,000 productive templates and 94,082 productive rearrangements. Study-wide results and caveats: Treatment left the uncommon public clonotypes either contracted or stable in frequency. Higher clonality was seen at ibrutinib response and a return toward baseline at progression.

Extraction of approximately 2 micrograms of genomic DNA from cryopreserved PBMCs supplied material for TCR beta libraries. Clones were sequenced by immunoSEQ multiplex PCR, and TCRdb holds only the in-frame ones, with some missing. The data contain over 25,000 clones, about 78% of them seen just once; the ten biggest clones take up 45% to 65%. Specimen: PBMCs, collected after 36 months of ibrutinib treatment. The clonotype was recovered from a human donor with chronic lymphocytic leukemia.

The CDR3 loop is CASSLGDLYGYTF. For the CDR3, the DNA is TGTGCCAGCAGCTTGGGGGACCTCTATGGCTACACCTTC. The chain links TRBV5-6 to TRBJ1-2; possibly TRBD1 for D (5 bases). The CDR3 is 13 residues long. V gave up 0 bases and J gave up 4 bases, with 7 bases separating them. CDR1 and CDR2 from the germline V gene are SGHDT and YYEEEE. Based on the CDR3 plus reference TRBV5-6 and TRBJ1-2, the full variable domain is DAGVTQSPTHLIKTRGQQVTLRCSPKSGHDTVSWYQQALGQGPQFIFQYYEEEERQRGNFPDRFSGHQFPNYSSELNVNALLLGDSALYLCASSLGDLYGYTFGSGTRLTVV.